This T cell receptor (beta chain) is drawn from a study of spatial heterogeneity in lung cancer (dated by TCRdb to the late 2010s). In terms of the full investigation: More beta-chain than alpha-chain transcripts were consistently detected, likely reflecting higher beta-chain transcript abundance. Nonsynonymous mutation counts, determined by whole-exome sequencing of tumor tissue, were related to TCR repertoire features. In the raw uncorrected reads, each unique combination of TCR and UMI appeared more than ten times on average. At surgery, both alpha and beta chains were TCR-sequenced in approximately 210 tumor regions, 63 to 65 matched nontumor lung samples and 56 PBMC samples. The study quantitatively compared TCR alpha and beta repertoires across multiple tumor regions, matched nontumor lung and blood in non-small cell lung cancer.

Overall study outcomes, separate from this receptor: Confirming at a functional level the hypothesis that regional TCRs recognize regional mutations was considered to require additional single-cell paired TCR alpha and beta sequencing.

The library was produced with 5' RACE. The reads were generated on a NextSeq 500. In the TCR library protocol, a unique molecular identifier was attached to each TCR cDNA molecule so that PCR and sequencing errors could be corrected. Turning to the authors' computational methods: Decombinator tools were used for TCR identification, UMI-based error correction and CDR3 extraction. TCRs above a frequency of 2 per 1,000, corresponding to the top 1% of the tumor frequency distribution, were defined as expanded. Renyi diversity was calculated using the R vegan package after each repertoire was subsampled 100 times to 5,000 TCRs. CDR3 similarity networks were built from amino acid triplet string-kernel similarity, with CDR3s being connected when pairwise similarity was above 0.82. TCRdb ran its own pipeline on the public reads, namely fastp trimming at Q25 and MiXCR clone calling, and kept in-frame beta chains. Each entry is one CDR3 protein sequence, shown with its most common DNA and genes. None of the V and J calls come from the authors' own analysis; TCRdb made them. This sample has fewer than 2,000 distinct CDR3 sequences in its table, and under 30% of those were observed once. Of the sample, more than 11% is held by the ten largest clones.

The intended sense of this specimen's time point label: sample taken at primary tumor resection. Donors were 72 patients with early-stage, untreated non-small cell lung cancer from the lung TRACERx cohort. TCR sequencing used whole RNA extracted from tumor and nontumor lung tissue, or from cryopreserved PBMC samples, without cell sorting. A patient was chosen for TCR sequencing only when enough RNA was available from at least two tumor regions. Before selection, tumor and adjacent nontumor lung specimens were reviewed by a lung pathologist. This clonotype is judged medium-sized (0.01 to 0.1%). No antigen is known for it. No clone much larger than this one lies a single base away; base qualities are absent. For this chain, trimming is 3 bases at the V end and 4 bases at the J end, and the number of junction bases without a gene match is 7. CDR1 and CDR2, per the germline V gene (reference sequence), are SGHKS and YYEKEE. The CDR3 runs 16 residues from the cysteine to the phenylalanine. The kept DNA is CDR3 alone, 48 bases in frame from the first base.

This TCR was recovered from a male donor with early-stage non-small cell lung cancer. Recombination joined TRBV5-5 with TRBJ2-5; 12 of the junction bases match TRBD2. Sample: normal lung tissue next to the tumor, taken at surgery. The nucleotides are TGTGCCAGCAGCTATACTAGCGGGGGGTCGGGAGAGACCCAGTACTTC. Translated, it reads CASSYTSGGSGETQYF.